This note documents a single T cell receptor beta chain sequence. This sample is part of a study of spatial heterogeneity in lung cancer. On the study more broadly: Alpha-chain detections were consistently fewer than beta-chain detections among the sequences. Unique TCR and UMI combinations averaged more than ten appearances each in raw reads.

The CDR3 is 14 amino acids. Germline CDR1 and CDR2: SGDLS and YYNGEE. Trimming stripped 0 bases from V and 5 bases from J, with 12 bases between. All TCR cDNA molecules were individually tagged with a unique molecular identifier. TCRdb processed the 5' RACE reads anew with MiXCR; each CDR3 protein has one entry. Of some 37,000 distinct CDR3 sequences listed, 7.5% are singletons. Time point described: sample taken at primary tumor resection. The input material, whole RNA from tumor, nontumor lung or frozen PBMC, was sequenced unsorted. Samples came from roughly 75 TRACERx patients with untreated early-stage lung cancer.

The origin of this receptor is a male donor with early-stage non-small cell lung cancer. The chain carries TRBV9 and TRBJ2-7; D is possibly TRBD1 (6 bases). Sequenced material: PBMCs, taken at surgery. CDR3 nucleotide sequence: TGTGCCAGCAGCGTAGCTGACGCAGGGGACGAGCAGTACTTC. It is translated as CASSVADAGDEQYF.